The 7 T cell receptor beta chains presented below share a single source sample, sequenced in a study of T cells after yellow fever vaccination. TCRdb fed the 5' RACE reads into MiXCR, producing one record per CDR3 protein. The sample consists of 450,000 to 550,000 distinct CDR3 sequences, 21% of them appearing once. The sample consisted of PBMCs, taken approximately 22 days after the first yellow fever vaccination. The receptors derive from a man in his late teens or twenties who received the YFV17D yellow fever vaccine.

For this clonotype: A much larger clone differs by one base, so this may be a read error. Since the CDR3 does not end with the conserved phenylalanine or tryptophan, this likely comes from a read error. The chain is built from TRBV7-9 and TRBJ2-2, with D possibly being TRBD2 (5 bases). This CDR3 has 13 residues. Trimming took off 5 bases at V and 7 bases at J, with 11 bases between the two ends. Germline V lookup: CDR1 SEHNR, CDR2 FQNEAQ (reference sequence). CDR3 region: CASSAREYGELFL. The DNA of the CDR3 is TGTGCCAGCAGCGCCCGGGAATACGGGGAGCTGTTTTTG.

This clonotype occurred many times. CDR3 sequence (DNA): TGCAGCGTTGAGGCGGATAATGAAAAACTGTTTTTT. Amino acid sequence: CSVEADNEKLFF. The chain uses TRBV29-1 and TRBJ1-4; the D is unclear. The CDR3 consists of 12 residues. Trimming removed 3 bases at V and 4 bases at J, with 6 bases between. Germline values: CDR1 SQVTM, CDR2 ANQGSEA.

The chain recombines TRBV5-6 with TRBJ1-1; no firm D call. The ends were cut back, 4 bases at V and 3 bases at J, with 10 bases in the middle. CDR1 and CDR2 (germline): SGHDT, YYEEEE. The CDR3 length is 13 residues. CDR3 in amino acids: CASSLRRDTEAFF. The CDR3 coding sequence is TGTGCCAGCAGCCTGAGGCGGGACACTGAAGCTTTCTTT.

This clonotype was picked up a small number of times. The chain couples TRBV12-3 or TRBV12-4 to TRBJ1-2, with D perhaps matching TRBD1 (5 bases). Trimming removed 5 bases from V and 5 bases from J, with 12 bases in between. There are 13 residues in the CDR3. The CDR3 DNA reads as TGTGCCAGCAGTGACAGCCAATCTTATGGCTACACCTTC. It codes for CASSDSQSYGYTF.

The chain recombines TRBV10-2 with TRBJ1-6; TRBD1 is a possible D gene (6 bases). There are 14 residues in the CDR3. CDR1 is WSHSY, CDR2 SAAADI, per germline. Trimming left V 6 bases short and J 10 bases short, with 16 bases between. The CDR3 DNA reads TGCGCCAGCAGAGAGCAGGGGATTTACTCACCCCTCCACTTT. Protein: CASREQGIYSPLHF.

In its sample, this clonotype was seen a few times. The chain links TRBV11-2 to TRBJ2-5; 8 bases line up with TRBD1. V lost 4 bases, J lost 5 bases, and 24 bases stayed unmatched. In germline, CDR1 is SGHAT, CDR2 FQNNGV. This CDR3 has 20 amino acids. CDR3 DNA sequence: TGTGCCAGCAGCTCCTCCCTGCAAGCGATCCCCGGACAGGGTTCGGAGACCCAGTACTTC. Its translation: CASSSSLQAIPGQGSETQYF.

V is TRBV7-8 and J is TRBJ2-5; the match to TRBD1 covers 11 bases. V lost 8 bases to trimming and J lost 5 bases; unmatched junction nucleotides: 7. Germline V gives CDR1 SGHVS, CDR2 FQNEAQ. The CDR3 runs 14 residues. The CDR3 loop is CASGDRGNTETQYF. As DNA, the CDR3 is TGTGCCAGCGGGGACAGGGGGAATACGGAGACCCAGTACTTC.